The following is a T cell receptor beta chain sequence with its context. What it binds is unknown. The data originate from a study of cytotoxic CD8 clonotypes in ibrutinib-treated CLL. Whole-study context: After median around six years, about 14 stayed in remission, some 12 progressed; responses some 25 partial, 2 complete. General observations from the study: Clonality increased at ibrutinib response and stayed stable in sustained remission. At progression, however, it fell back toward baseline.

Trimming removed 0 bases at V and 5 bases at J, with 11 bases between. The germline gives CDR1 SNHLY, CDR2 FYNNEI. The CDR3 length is 14 residues. Clones were read by immunoSEQ multiplex PCR, and TCRdb kept only the in-frame ones, dropping some. The sample shows more than 200,000 clones, 70% of them seen only once. The origin of this receptor is a human donor with chronic lymphocytic leukemia. The sample here was PBMCs, taken after 24 months of ibrutinib treatment. The chain employs TRBV2 and TRBJ2-7; TRBD1 might be the D (6 bases). CDR3 bases: TGTGCCAGCAGTGAAGCCGGACAGTGGGACGAGCAGTACTTC. Amino acids: CASSEAGQWDEQYF.